Presented here are 10 T cell receptor beta chains from one specimen sequenced in a study of T cell repertoires in cytomegalovirus infection. The antigens these receptors bind are not known. MiXCR was run by TCRdb on the reads, yielding one entry per CDR3 protein. The data show roughly 340,000 distinct CDR3 sequences, 25% to 35% seen once. The sample in question was cultured PBMCs, obtained from culture after CMV antigen stimulation. Source of these receptors: a human donor in good health (CMV status not recorded). Some clones in this sample may be carry-over from other donors' samples.

This clonotype was observed at least ten times. This sequence joins TRBV27 and TRBJ2-2, with TRBD1 matching over 7 bases. The CDR3 runs to 15 residues. The germline V gene has CDR1 MNHEY and CDR2 SMNVEV (reference sequence). The V and J ends lost 8 bases and 0 bases, in that order; junction bases with no gene match: 6. The CDR3 sequence is CASSQDRANTGELFF. Here the CDR3 DNA reads TGTGCCAGCTCTCAAGACAGGGCGAACACCGGGGAGCTGTTTTTT.

This clonotype came up many times. The junction shows a germline mismatch at one end, possibly a read error. The chain has TRBV4-1 and TRBJ1-5; 8 nucleotides agree with TRBD1. The CDR3 contains 14 residues. The germline CDR1 and CDR2 sequences are MGHRA and YSYEKL. CDR3 sequence: CASSLQGGNQPQHF. CDR3 nucleotides: TGTGCCAGCAGTTTACAGGGGGGCAATCAGCCCCAGCATTTT.

This chain uses TRBV20-1 with TRBJ1-5; tentatively, D is TRBD1 (6 bases). The ends were cut back, 6 bases at V and 0 bases at J, with 15 bases in the middle. The CDR3 is made up of 15 amino acids. From germline, CDR1 is DFQATT and CDR2 SNEGSKA (reference sequence). The chain's CDR3 is CSAQLGGASNQPQHF. In DNA, the CDR3 is TGCAGTGCCCAACTCGGGGGGGCTAGCAATCAGCCCCAGCATTTT.

The genes are TRBV27 and TRBJ2-7, with 10 bases aligning to TRBD2. Germline lookup yields CDR1 MNHEY and CDR2 SMNVEV (reference sequence). There are 16 residues in the CDR3. J lost 2 bases, V lost 5 bases, and 9 bases had no gene match. In DNA, the CDR3 is TGTGCCAGCAGTCCCGCCGGGACTAGCGTGGCCTACGAGCAGTACTTC. This encodes CASSPAGTSVAYEQYF.

This clonotype appeared a few times. The J gene is TRBJ1-3, the V gene TRBV6-6; D might be TRBD1 (5 bases). Between the trimmed V and J ends, which lost 6 bases and 0 bases, there was a span of 15 bases. The CDR3 contains 16 residues. From germline, CDR1 is MNHNY and CDR2 SVGAGI (reference sequence). In nucleotides, the CDR3 is TGTGCCAGCAGGATTCCGGGACGGTCCTCTGGAAACACCATATATTTT. Protein: CASRIPGRSSGNTIYF.

This chain connects TRBV29-1 to TRBJ2-3, with TRBD2 matching 8 bases. The CDR3 is made up of 14 amino acids. With V trimmed by 3 bases and J by 3 bases, 5 bases remained unmatched. The V gene's germline CDR1 is SQVTM and CDR2 ANQGSEA. The CDR3 here is CSVDPGGATDTQYF. As DNA, the CDR3 is TGCAGCGTTGACCCCGGGGGGGCGACAGATACGCAGTATTTT.

At least ten counts were recorded for this clonotype. The chain is built from TRBV19 and TRBJ2-2; D gene unclear. CDR3 length: 16 residues. Germline-derived CDR1 and CDR2 are LNHDA and SQIVND (reference sequence). V was shortened by 1 base and J by 3 bases, with 12 bases between the two germline ends. This CDR3 reads CASSIGARRYTGELFF. The DNA of the CDR3 is TGTGCCAGTAGTATAGGGGCCCGAAGGTACACCGGGGAGCTGTTTTTT.

The table lists this clonotype with a few counts. CDR3 DNA sequence: TGTGCCAGCAGCCAAGGGTTTCCGGGACAGGGGAGCACTGAAGCTTTCTTT. Translation gives CASSQGFPGQGSTEAFF. The chain is built from TRBV14 and TRBJ1-1; 10 bases map to TRBD1. The CDR3 loop spans 17 amino acids. Trimming cost V 1 base and J 4 bases; bases outside gene matches: 9. CDR1 SGHDN and CDR2 FVKESK come from the germline V gene.

V usage is TRBV6-5 and J usage is TRBJ1-3; a weak D match, TRBD1 (6 bases). The CDR3 is 15 residues long. The germline V and J ends were trimmed by 8 bases and 2 bases, with 16 bases remaining between them. Germline V gene data show CDR1 as MNHEY and CDR2 as SVGAGI. CDR3 loop: CASGYRESAGNTIYF. The CDR3 DNA is TGTGCCAGCGGCTACAGGGAAAGTGCTGGAAACACCATATATTTT.

The genes are TRBV24-1 and TRBJ2-3; D may be TRBD1 (6 bases). V lost 6 bases, J lost 1 base, and 13 bases lay in between. Germline V gives CDR1 KGHDR, CDR2 SFDVKD. The CDR3 runs to 15 residues. The CDR3 coding sequence is TGTGCCACCAGTTCTCCGGGACACGGCACAGATACGCAGTATTTT. Translation: CATSSPGHGTDTQYF.